Presented here are 22 T cell receptor beta chains from one specimen sequenced in a study of graft-versus-host responses after intestinal transplantation. Generated by immunoSEQ multiplex PCR, the TCRdb table keeps only in-frame clones and is missing some. This sample has over 9,000 clones, with 25% to 30% found just once. Specimen: alloreactive CD4+ T cells from a mixed lymphocyte reaction culture, collected before intestinal transplant. Documented subset: CFSE-low proliferating T cells sorted from approximately 6-day pre-transplant mixed lymphocyte reaction (GvH or HvG direction). These receptors all stem from a human patient who received an intestinal transplant.

Relative to its sample, this clone is large (0.1 to 1%). V gene TRBV28 combines with J gene TRBJ1-1, with 7 bases lining up with TRBD1. Losses at the gene ends were 5 bases for V and 5 bases for J; bases not matched to a gene: 5. The germline gives CDR1 MDHEN, CDR2 SYDVKM. CDR3 size: 13 residues. The CDR3 DNA reads as TGTGCCAGCAGTATTGGGACAGCTACTGAAGCTTTCTTT. Translated: CASSIGTATEAFF.

The rearrangement joins TRBV28 to TRBJ2-3; the D is unclear. The V and J ends lost 5 bases and 3 bases respectively, with 21 bases between them. The CDR3 is 17 amino acids. CDR1 MDHEN and CDR2 SYDVKM come from the germline V gene. The CDR3 region has the DNA TGTGCCAGCAGTCCCTTCCGATTCCCTCCCCCTACAGATACGCAGTATTTT. It codes for CASSPFRFPPPTDTQYF.

V and J are TRBV9 and TRBJ1-3, with a possible D match to TRBD1 (5 bases). Between the trimmed V and J ends, which lost 0 bases and 2 bases, there was a span of 15 bases. The germline V gene encodes CDR1 SGDLS and CDR2 YYNGEE. This CDR3 comprises 17 residues. The CDR3 nucleotides are TGTGCCAGCAGCGTAGCTTGGCGAGGGGACGCTGGAAACACCATATATTTT. This sequence encodes CASSVAWRGDAGNTIYF. Full variable domain (outside the CDR3, taken from reference TRBV9 and TRBJ1-3): DSGVTQTPKHLITATGQRVTLRCSPRSGDLSVYWYQQSLDQGLQFLIQYYNGEERAKGNILERFSAQQFPDLHSELNLSSLELGDSALYFCASSVAWRGDAGNTIYFGEGSWLTVV.

This chain links TRBV6-5 with TRBJ2-7; 9 nucleotides align to TRBD2. V lost 6 bases and J lost 2; bases outside the gene matches: 5. The CDR3 contains 14 residues. Germline values: CDR1 MNHEY, CDR2 SVGAGI. CDR3 residues: CASREGLATYEQYF. The CDR3 coding sequence is TGTGCCAGCAGAGAGGGACTAGCCACCTACGAGCAGTACTTC.

V and J are TRBV10-3 and TRBJ2-6; D could derive from TRBD1 or TRBD2 (6 bases each). The CDR3 is 15 amino acids. Per germline, CDR1 ENHRY and CDR2 SYGVKD. The V gene lost 6 bases and the J gene lost 3 bases, with 12 bases spanning the gap. The CDR3 coding sequence is TGTGCCATCAGGAATGGGGGGCATGGGGCCAACGTCCTGACTTTC. Protein product: CAIRNGGHGANVLTF.

J is TRBJ2-7 and V is TRBV7-9; 7 bases are a match to TRBD2. There are 14 residues in the CDR3. V shed 5 bases and J 2 bases; nucleotides not matched to a gene: 6. CDR1 is SEHNR and CDR2 is FQNEAQ in the germline V gene (reference sequence). The CDR3 bases are TGTGCCAGCAGCCCGCTAGCGGCGCCCTACGAGCAGTACTTC. Its protein is CASSPLAAPYEQYF.

This clone occurred a few times. The V gene is TRBV7-6, the J gene TRBJ2-5, with 8 bases that match TRBD2. This CDR3 comprises 15 residues. The trim removed 2 bases at V and 5 bases at J, leaving 7 bases unmatched. Germline CDR1 reads SGHVS; CDR2 reads FNYEAQ. The CDR3 DNA follows: TGTGCCAGCAGCTTAACAGCGGGAGTTTTGGAGACCCAGTACTTC. This encodes CASSLTAGVLETQYF.

This clone qualifies as medium-sized. The rearrangement links TRBV10-3 to TRBJ2-1; TRBD2 matches at 12 bases. Unmatched junction bases numbered 3, after V lost 6 bases and J lost 3 bases. Germline CDR1 is ENHRY and CDR2 is SYGVKD. This CDR3 spans 15 amino acids. The CDR3, as DNA: TGTGCCATCAGGGGACTAGCGGGCAGCTACAATGAGCAGTTCTTC. This codes for CAIRGLAGSYNEQFF.

The chain links TRBV13 to TRBJ2-7, with D unclear. The CDR3 runs to 14 residues. V was pared by 2 bases and J by 2 bases, with 10 bases between. CDR1 PRHDT and CDR2 FYEKMQ come from the germline V gene (reference sequence). The CDR3 here is CASSLRATAYEQYF. For the CDR3, the DNA is TGTGCCAGCAGCTTAAGGGCTACAGCCTACGAGCAGTACTTC.

V usage is TRBV7-6 and J usage is TRBJ2-7, with TRBD2 matching 9 bases. From germline, CDR1 is SGHVS and CDR2 FNYEAQ. Trimming took 4 bases from V and 7 from J; bases not matched to a gene: 14. CDR3 length: 16 amino acids. The CDR3 nucleotides read TGTGCCAGCAGCTCAAATCGGGAGGCGGGAGGGCGTGAGCAGTACTTC. Its translation: CASSSNREAGGREQYF.

The CDR3 nucleotides read TGTGCCAGCAGTTTATCGGGGGAGTTCTACGAGCAGTACTTC. As protein: CASSLSGEFYEQYF. The chain joins TRBV6-5 to TRBJ2-7; tentatively, D is TRBD2 (6 bases). The germline V gene has CDR1 MNHEY and CDR2 SVGAGI. V was pared by 4 bases and J by 3 bases, with 13 bases between. The CDR3 spans 14 residues.

V gene TRBV6-1 combines with J gene TRBJ1-1; D not resolved. The CDR3 runs 15 residues. Trimming took off 3 bases at V and 0 bases at J, with 11 bases between the two ends. Germline V gene sequence: CDR1 MNHNS, CDR2 SASEGT. CDR3 loop: CASSDTSDLNTEAFF. CDR3 nucleotide sequence: TGTGCCAGCAGTGATACAAGTGATTTGAACACTGAAGCTTTCTTT.

The CDR3 spells CASSQEAGEYEQYF. The CDR3 bases are TGCGCCAGCAGCCAAGAGGCAGGGGAATACGAGCAGTACTTC. The chain joins TRBV4-3 to TRBJ2-7, with a tentative D call TRBD1 (6 bases). The CDR3 consists of 14 residues. CDR1 is LGHNA, CDR2 YSLEER, per germline. V was trimmed by 0 bases and J by 4 bases, leaving 10 bases between them.

This clone showed up just a few times. V is TRBV27 and J is TRBJ1-2; D uncertain. CDR1 is MNHEY and CDR2 is SMNVEV in the germline V gene (reference sequence). This CDR3 is built from 13 residues. The V and J ends lost 3 bases and 4 bases respectively, with 9 bases between them. In DNA form, the CDR3 reads TGTGCCAGCAGTTTGTTGAAGGGCTATGGCTACACCTTC. Protein: CASSLLKGYGYTF.

This clone appeared a few times. V is TRBV18 and J is TRBJ2-3, with D perhaps matching TRBD2 (6 bases). In germline, CDR1 is KGHSH, CDR2 LQKENI. Trimming left V 4 bases short and J 1 base short, with 12 bases between. CDR3 length: 15 residues. CDR3 sequence: CASSRAGTGTDTQYF. The CDR3 bases are TGTGCCAGCTCACGAGCCGGGACTGGCACAGATACGCAGTATTTT. Full variable domain (rest looked up from reference TRBV18 and TRBJ2-3): NAGVMQNPRHLVRRRGQEARLRCSPMKGHSHVYWYRQLPEEGLKFMVYLQKENIIDESGMPKERFSAEFPKEGPSILRIQQVVRGDSAAYFCASSRAGTGTDTQYFGPGTRLTVL.

This clone was seen only a few times. The genes are TRBV27 and TRBJ2-7, with 11 positions matching TRBD2. Germline V CDR1 and CDR2: MNHEY, SMNVEV (reference sequence). V was pared by 6 bases and J by 4 bases, with 5 bases of the junction left unmatched. The CDR3 runs to 14 residues. This CDR3 is CASSLAGGEYEQYF. The DNA of the CDR3 is TGTGCCAGCAGCCTAGCGGGAGGAGAATACGAGCAGTACTTC.

In its sample, this clone ranks as medium-sized. The chain carries TRBV9 and TRBJ2-3, with TRBD2 matching 14 bases. V shed 7 bases, J shed 3 bases, and the junction held 1 base outside the gene matches. Germline assignment: CDR1 SGDLS and CDR2 YYNGEE. This CDR3 spans 14 amino acids. The CDR3, as DNA: TGTGCCAGCGGGACTAGCGGGAGAACAGATACGCAGTATTTT. Translating it yields CASGTSGRTDTQYF.

V usage is TRBV4-1 and J usage is TRBJ2-2; the D gene is possibly TRBD1 (5 bases). CDR1 and CDR2 (germline): MGHRA, YSYEKL. This CDR3 spans 22 amino acids. V lost 4 bases and J 2 bases, leaving 32 bases between the germline ends. CDR3 coding DNA: TGCGCCAGCAGCCTTCCCCGTTGGGGCAGGGTACCTTTTGGCGGCAACACCGGGGAGCTGTTTTTT. It specifies CASSLPRWGRVPFGGNTGELFF.

Judged by abundance, this clone is medium-sized. This rearrangement joins TRBV28 to TRBJ2-5; the D gene is possibly TRBD2 (5 bases). CDR3 length equals 15 residues. The V end lost 4 bases, the J end lost 5 bases, and 17 bases lay between the germline ends. Germline V gives CDR1 MDHEN, CDR2 SYDVKM. CDR3 residues: CASSSRPAAHETQYF. The CDR3 nucleotides are TGTGCCAGCAGTTCCCGCCCAGCGGCCCATGAGACCCAGTACTTC.

The rearrangement joins TRBV5-5 to TRBJ2-1; D unclear. This CDR3 is 15 amino acids long. From germline, CDR1 is SGHKS and CDR2 YYEKEE (reference sequence). Trimming stripped 4 bases from V and 8 bases from J, with 19 bases between. In DNA form, the CDR3 reads TGTGCCAGCAGCCCCGGTTCGATGGGCATGTATGAGCAGTTCTTC. This codes for CASSPGSMGMYEQFF. The full variable domain, in which reference TRBV5-5 and TRBJ2-1 provide the parts outside the CDR3, is DAGVTQSPTHLIKTRGQQVTLRCSPISGHKSVSWYQQVLGQGPQFIFQYYEKEERGRGNFPDRFSARQFPNYSSELNVNALLLGDSALYLCASSPGSMGMYEQFFGPGTRLTVL.

The chain employs TRBV18 and TRBJ2-7; 8 bases align to TRBD1. J was trimmed by 3 bases and V by 3 bases; bases with no gene match: 4. The length of the CDR3 is 14 residues. The germline gives CDR1 KGHSH, CDR2 LQKENI. The CDR3 region is CASSPGQAGYEQYF. CDR3 nucleotide sequence: TGTGCCAGCTCACCGGGACAGGCTGGCTACGAGCAGTACTTC.

The chain is built from TRBV4-1 and TRBJ2-7; TRBD2 is a possible D gene (5 bases). Germline CDR1 reads MGHRA; CDR2 reads YSYEKL. Between the trimmed V and J ends, which lost 3 bases and 4 bases, there was a span of 10 bases. CDR3 length: 13 amino acids. CDR3 amino acids: CASSHGVAYEQYF. CDR3 DNA sequence: TGCGCCAGCAGCCACGGCGTAGCGTACGAGCAGTACTTC.